This paragraph reports one T cell receptor beta chain. The sample comes from a study of cytomegalovirus exposure and HLA in healthy donors. Overall study context: For the roughly 390 genotyped donors, about 81% fell within the Caucasian-associated ancestry cluster.

60 Vbeta and 13 Jbeta primers were used in PCR. Generated by immunoSEQ multiplex PCR, the TCRdb table keeps only in-frame clones and is missing some. This table holds roughly 120,000 clones, more than 60% found once. Germline V gene data show CDR1 as MNHEY and CDR2 as SMNVEV (reference sequence). Deletions cut 8 bases from V and 4 bases from J, with 21 bases between. The CDR3 consists of 15 residues. The chain combines TRBV27 with TRBJ2-7; tentative D call: TRBD2 (7 bases). The sample comprised PBMCs. The clonotype comes from a woman in her sixties in good health and CMV-seropositive. The CDR3 protein is CASSSNGGRVYEQYF. The CDR3 DNA is TGTGCCAGCTCCTCTAACGGGGGGCGGGTGTACGAGCAGTACTTC.